The 7 T cell receptor beta chains below come from one sample, sequenced in a study of radiotherapy plus CTLA-4 blockade in lung cancer. Sequenced by immunoSEQ multiplex PCR; TCRdb stores in-frame clones only, minus some. The sample lists about 88,000 clones, about three quarters occurring once. This specimen was peripheral blood, taken from a patient treated with radiotherapy plus ipilimumab. Every receptor here comes from a human donor with non-small cell lung cancer that progressed on radiotherapy plus ipilimumab.

The rearrangement uses TRBV19 and TRBJ1-2; D call uncertain. The CDR3 contains 15 residues. V lost 3 bases and J lost 4, with 15 bases in between. Germline-derived CDR1 and CDR2 are LNHDA and SQIVND (reference sequence). The CDR3 coding sequence is TGTGCCAGTAGTATTGGCCAAAGACTACTCTATGGCTACACCTTC. Its translation is CASSIGQRLLYGYTF.

This clone was found once. The rearrangement links TRBV10-3 to TRBJ2-3; 12 bases align to TRBD2. The V gene's germline CDR1 is ENHRY and CDR2 SYGVKD. The CDR3 runs to 18 residues. Unmatched junction bases numbered 10, after V lost 6 bases and J lost 0 bases. The CDR3 region is CAISPSGRASASTDTQYF. Written as DNA, the CDR3 is TGTGCCATCAGCCCTAGCGGGAGGGCCTCCGCTAGCACAGATACGCAGTATTTT.

The chain carries TRBV14 and TRBJ2-7; TRBD1 is a possible D gene (8 bases). CDR1 SGHDN and CDR2 FVKESK come from the germline V gene. The CDR3 is made up of 16 amino acids. Trimming removed 5 bases from V and 9 bases from J, with 26 bases in between. CDR3 DNA: TGTGCCAGCAGCTGGGGCGAGGCGGGACTACAGGGGGTGCAGTACTTC. It translates to CASSWGEAGLQGVQYF.

V usage is TRBV7-2 and J usage is TRBJ1-1; unclear D gene. Germline values: CDR1 SGHTA, CDR2 FQGNSA. This CDR3 is 15 amino acids long. V shed 2 bases and J shed 1 base, with 11 bases lying between them. The CDR3 spells CASSLLGLGNTEAFF. CDR3 DNA: TGTGCCAGCAGCTTATTGGGTCTCGGGAACACTGAAGCTTTCTTT.

This chain joins TRBV30 and TRBJ1-1; D uncertain. The CDR3 is made up of 11 amino acids. CDR1 GTSNPN and CDR2 SVGIG come from the germline V gene (reference sequence). Trimming removed 7 bases at V and 0 bases at J, with 6 bases between. The CDR3 DNA reads TGTGCCTCCCGGGTGAACACTGAAGCTTTCTTT. Amino acids: CASRVNTEAFF.

Here the CDR3 reads CASSLSWTGDGNTIYF. For the CDR3, the DNA is TGCGCCAGCAGCCTCTCATGGACAGGGGACGGAAACACCATATATTTT. The chain combines TRBV5-1 with TRBJ1-3, with TRBD1 matching 9 bases. Germline V CDR1 and CDR2: SGHRS, YFSETQ. V shed 4 bases, J shed 4 bases, and the junction held 9 bases outside the gene matches. The CDR3 contains 16 residues.

This clone was counted between two and nine times. The chain recombines TRBV7-2 with TRBJ1-5, with D maybe TRBD1 (5 bases). V dropped 7 bases and J dropped 3 bases, with 22 bases sitting between them. The CDR3 has 17 residues. From germline, CDR1 is SGHTA and CDR2 FQGNSA. In DNA, the CDR3 is TGTGCCAGCACCCGTTGGGGGGTCGGCGGGGACAATCAGCCCCAGCATTTT. Its protein product is CASTRWGVGGDNQPQHF. The whole variable domain, remainder taken from reference TRBV7-2 and TRBJ1-5, is GAGVSQSPSNKVTEKGKDVELRCDPISGHTALYWYRQSLGQGLEFLIYFQGNSAPDKSGLPSDRFSAERTGGSVSTLTIQRTQQEDSAVYLCASTRWGVGGDNQPQHFGDGTRLSIL.